This T cell receptor (beta chain) was documented in a study of cytomegalovirus exposure and HLA in healthy donors. In its sample, this clone was seen once. The PCR made use of 60 Vbeta and 13 Jbeta primers. Libraries were prepared by immunoSEQ multiplex PCR; TCRdb keeps only in-frame clonotypes and omits some of them. In the table there are roughly 130,000 clones, roughly four fifths of which are singletons. Germline V CDR1 and CDR2: WSHSY, SAAADI. Losses at the gene ends were 3 bases for V and 6 bases for J; bases not matched to a gene: 12. This CDR3 is built from 17 residues. Material for sequencing was PBMCs. The source is a boy younger than 18 in good health and CMV-seronegative. The chain combines TRBV10-2 with TRBJ2-7, with TRBD1 identical over 12 bases. CDR3 in DNA: TGCGCCAGCAGTGACCTCCCCCCCCGGGACAGGGGGCCCGAGCAGTACTTC. Protein: CASSDLPPRDRGPEQYF.